One sample yielded the 18 T cell receptor beta chains listed below, sequenced in a study of T-cell memory formation after mild COVID-19. TCRdb re-analysed the 5' RACE reads in MiXCR, keeping a single row per CDR3 protein. Of more than 120,000 distinct CDR3 sequences listed, over 15% are singletons. Sequencing was performed on PBMCs or a T cell subset sorted from them (not recorded which). The receptors originated from an adult woman who had mild COVID-19 (a few samples of this study predate the infection). Cell type and time point are not known.

The chain joins TRBV7-6 to TRBJ2-1; 9 bases line up with TRBD1. Trimming took 6 bases from V and 9 from J; bases not matched to a gene: 9. The CDR3 loop spans 14 amino acids. CDR1 SGHVS and CDR2 FNYEAQ come from the germline V gene. Here the CDR3 reads CASSRQGGISEQFF. The CDR3 DNA reads TGTGCCAGCAGTCGACAGGGGGGAATTAGTGAGCAGTTCTTC.

The gene calls are TRBV5-1 and TRBJ2-7, with TRBD1 identical over 11 bases. The germline V gene has CDR1 SGHRS and CDR2 YFSETQ. V gave up 4 bases and J gave up 2 bases; unmatched junction bases: 11. The CDR3 runs to 17 residues. As DNA, the CDR3 is TGCGCCAGCAGCCAAAACCTCCCGGGACAGGGGGCCTACGAGCAGTACTTC. This sequence encodes CASSQNLPGQGAYEQYF.

The chain uses TRBV5-4 and TRBJ2-7; D perhaps matches TRBD2 (7 bases). Trimming removed 6 bases from V and 6 bases from J, with 22 bases in between. Germline values: CDR1 SGHNT, CDR2 YYREEE (reference sequence). The CDR3 contains 15 residues. This CDR3 is CASTLGGGSLGEQYF. DNA of the CDR3: TGTGCCAGCACTCTGGGCGGGGGCTCCTTGGGCGAGCAGTACTTC.

This chain joins TRBV7-2 and TRBJ1-2; the match to TRBD1 covers 10 bases. V trimming: 1 base; J trimming: 5 bases; junction bases outside the gene matches: 1. Germline loops: CDR1 SGHTA, CDR2 FQGNSA. The CDR3 totals 14 residues. CDR3 nucleotides: TGTGCCAGCAGCTTAGGGGGACAGGGGTATGGCTACACCTTC. Translated: CASSLGGQGYGYTF.

This clonotype was found a few times. This sequence joins TRBV20-1 and TRBJ1-5, with D unclear. The length of the CDR3 is 14 residues. Germline V lookup: CDR1 DFQATT, CDR2 SNEGSKA (reference sequence). The ends were cut back, 3 bases at V and 3 bases at J, with 12 bases in the middle. The CDR3 loop reads CSARVGQNNQPQHF. As DNA, the CDR3 is TGCAGTGCTAGGGTTGGGCAGAACAATCAGCCCCAGCATTTT.

This clonotype was observed a few times. V usage is TRBV20-1 and J usage is TRBJ2-2; D gene unclear. V was clipped by 4 bases and J by 0 bases, with 12 bases between them. Looked up from germline, CDR1 is DFQATT and CDR2 is SNEGSKA (reference sequence). The CDR3 loop spans 15 amino acids. The CDR3 nucleotides read TGCAGTGCTACAGGCCCTAACACGAACACCGGGGAGCTGTTTTTT. Amino acid sequence: CSATGPNTNTGELFF.

V and J are TRBV6-1 and TRBJ1-1, with D unresolved. CDR3 length: 12 amino acids. Germline CDR1 and CDR2: MNHNS and SASEGT. The V and J ends lost 2 bases and 1 base respectively, with 2 bases between them. The CDR3 coding sequence is TGTGCCAGCAGTGAACGGAACACTGAAGCTTTCTTT. Translated: CASSERNTEAFF.

The rearrangement links TRBV5-1 to TRBJ2-3; D might be TRBD2 (5 bases). V was cut by 6 bases and J by 0 bases, with 14 bases left in between. Per the germline V gene, CDR1 is SGHRS and CDR2 is YFSETQ. CDR3 size: 15 residues. CDR3 loop: CASTLDGGSTDTQYF. The DNA of the CDR3 is TGCGCCAGCACCCTAGACGGAGGCAGCACAGATACGCAGTATTTT.

This clonotype has more than one count but fewer than ten. The J gene is TRBJ1-1, the V gene TRBV20-1; D uncertain. The CDR3 has 13 residues. The germline V gene has CDR1 DFQATT and CDR2 SNEGSKA (reference sequence). Trimming removed 7 bases at V and 6 bases at J, with 18 bases between. CDR3 coding DNA: TGCAGTGTCCGGAACGGGCTTGAACCTGAAGCTTTCTTT. This translates into CSVRNGLEPEAFF.

This chain joins TRBV19 and TRBJ1-6; D might be TRBD1 (6 bases). There are 15 residues in the CDR3. Germline CDR1 reads LNHDA; CDR2 reads SQIVND (reference sequence). V lost 7 bases to trimming and J lost 8 bases, with 18 bases between them. The CDR3 DNA is TGTGCCAGTACCCCGAATAGGGGGAGCCATTCACCCCTCCACTTT. Protein sequence: CASTPNRGSHSPLHF.

The chain links TRBV7-3 to TRBJ1-1; D is unresolved. There are 13 residues in the CDR3. Trimming cost V 3 bases and J 0 bases, with 5 bases left between them. From germline, CDR1 is SGHTA and CDR2 FQGTGA. For the CDR3, the DNA is TGTGCCAGCAGCTTCCATATGAACACTGAAGCTTTCTTT. Its protein is CASSFHMNTEAFF. The full variable domain, in which reference TRBV7-3 and TRBJ1-1 provide the parts outside the CDR3, is GAGVSQTPSNKVTEKGKYVELRCDPISGHTALYWYRQSLGQGPEFLIYFQGTGAADDSGLPNDRFFAVRPEGSVSTLKIQRTERGDSAVYLCASSFHMNTEAFFGQGTRLTVV.

This clonotype was recorded a few times. The V gene is TRBV5-1, the J gene TRBJ1-2; D might be TRBD1 (5 bases). The CDR3 runs 13 residues. The V end was cut by 2 bases, the J end by 4 bases, with 9 bases between. From germline, CDR1 is SGHRS and CDR2 YFSETQ. In DNA, the CDR3 is TGCGCCAGCAGCTTACAGGAAGTCTATGGCTACACCTTC. This encodes CASSLQEVYGYTF.

This clonotype was seen many times. The chain carries TRBV7-9 and TRBJ2-7, with a weak D call TRBD2 (6 bases). The CDR3 spans 13 residues. Trimming removed 7 bases from V and 6 bases from J, with 16 bases in between. Germline-derived CDR1 and CDR2 are SEHNR and FQNEAQ (reference sequence). CDR3 sequence: CASILGGLGEQYF. DNA for the CDR3: TGTGCCAGCATCCTGGGGGGTTTGGGCGAGCAGTACTTC.

This sequence joins TRBV5-8 and TRBJ1-2; tentatively, D is TRBD1 (5 bases). The CDR3 runs 15 residues. Trimming took 4 bases from V and 4 from J, leaving 17 bases between them. CDR1 is SGHTS, CDR2 YDEGEE, per germline. The CDR3 bases are TGTGCCAGCAGCCCCGGACACCTTATCTCCTATGGCTACACCTTC. It is translated as CASSPGHLISYGYTF.

The chain links TRBV29-1 to TRBJ1-1, with a weak D call TRBD1 (6 bases). The CDR3 is 13 amino acids. Germline V gives CDR1 SQVTM, CDR2 ANQGSEA. Trimming cost V 4 bases and J 2 bases, with 11 bases left between them. CDR3 DNA sequence: TGCAGCGTTGGTTCGGGGACAAACACTGAAGCTTTCTTT. Translation gives CSVGSGTNTEAFF.

V is TRBV5-1 and J is TRBJ1-6, with TRBD1 as a possible D gene (6 bases). Trimming left V 1 base short and J 10 bases short, with 12 bases between. Looked up from germline, CDR1 is SGHRS and CDR2 is YFSETQ. This CDR3 is built from 14 residues. This CDR3 reads CASSLLGGQSPLHF. CDR3 DNA: TGCGCCAGCAGCTTGTTAGGGGGACAATCACCCCTCCACTTT. The variable domain in full, with the rest retrieved from reference TRBV5-1 and TRBJ1-6, is KAGVTQTPRYLIKTRGQQVTLSCSPISGHRSVSWYQQTPGQGLQFLFEYFSETQRNKGNFPGRFSGRQFSNSRSEMNVSTLELGDSALYLCASSLLGGQSPLHFGNGTRLTVT.

V gene TRBV15 combines with J gene TRBJ2-6, with D uncertain. V was trimmed by 9 bases and J by 0 bases, leaving 12 bases between them. CDR3 length: 15 residues. Germline-derived CDR1 and CDR2 are LNHNV and YYDKDF (reference sequence). For the CDR3, the DNA is TGTGCCACTTGCCTGGACCACTCTGGGGCCAACGTCCTGACTTTC. Translation gives CATCLDHSGANVLTF.

The gene calls are TRBV24-1 and TRBJ1-2; no clear D gene. V was cut by 1 base and J by 6 bases, with 8 bases left in between. CDR1 and CDR2 from the germline V gene are KGHDR and SFDVKD. The CDR3 consists of 13 residues. The CDR3 DNA sequence: TGTGCCACCAGTGATTTCGGGGAAGATGGCTACACCTTC. It encodes CATSDFGEDGYTF.